The next 9 T cell receptor beta chains were all read from a single sample in a study of blood T cell repertoires in COVID-19. Some clones are missing from TCRdb's copy, which holds only in-frame ones; the method was immunoSEQ multiplex PCR. The data contain 150,000 to 200,000 clones, under 90% of them singletons. The sample taken for sequencing was peripheral blood. The origin of the receptors is a woman in her 70s with COVID-19, enrolled during active disease.

This clone occurred a few times. The chain links TRBV30 to TRBJ2-2; D is perhaps TRBD1 (5 bases). Germline assignment: CDR1 GTSNPN and CDR2 SVGIG (reference sequence). V was trimmed by 5 bases and J by 5 bases, leaving 9 bases between them. CDR3 length: 12 residues. CDR3 nucleotide sequence: TGTGCCTGGCCAGGGCAGACCGGGGAGCTGTTTTTT. Its translation is CAWPGQTGELFF.

The rearrangement uses TRBV28 and TRBJ2-3; D is uncertain. The CDR3 totals 14 residues. Germline V lookup: CDR1 MDHEN, CDR2 SYDVKM. Trimming removed 6 bases at V and 0 bases at J, with 10 bases between. The CDR3 DNA sequence: TGTGCCAGCAGCGCTACTACAAGCACAGATACGCAGTATTTT. Translated, it gives CASSATTSTDTQYF.

CDR3: CSASYGDNEQFF. The CDR3 DNA is TGCAGTGCTAGTTACGGGGACAATGAGCAGTTCTTC. The genes are TRBV20-1 and TRBJ2-1; D might be TRBD2 (5 bases). Germline assignment: CDR1 DFQATT and CDR2 SNEGSKA (reference sequence). This CDR3 is 12 amino acids long. V lost 3 bases and J 5 bases, leaving 8 bases between the germline ends.

This clone showed up just once. The chain employs TRBV9 and TRBJ1-3; D is uncertain. Germline CDR1 SGDLS, CDR2 YYNGEE. Between the trimmed V and J ends, which lost 0 bases and 4 bases, there was a span of 11 bases. This CDR3 has 15 amino acids. Written as DNA, the CDR3 is TGTGCCAGCAGCGTAGAAGGCCGAGCGGGAAACACCATATATTTT. It translates to CASSVEGRAGNTIYF.

This chain joins TRBV11-2 and TRBJ1-1, with D possibly TRBD1 on 5 matching bases. CDR1 and CDR2 (germline): SGHAT, FQNNGV. V shed 5 bases and J shed 7 bases, with 14 bases lying between them. This CDR3 has 13 amino acids. The CDR3 is CASSPDTLNEAFF. CDR3 DNA sequence: TGTGCCAGCAGCCCGGACACCCTAAATGAAGCTTTCTTT.

The chain links TRBV28 to TRBJ1-5, with TRBD1 as a possible D gene (6 bases). Per the germline V gene, CDR1 is MDHEN and CDR2 is SYDVKM. CDR3 size: 14 residues. V dropped 5 bases and J dropped 6 bases, with 14 bases sitting between them. Here the CDR3 DNA reads TGTGCCAGCAGTAAACAGGGTTTTGGTCAGCCCCAGCATTTT. It is translated as CASSKQGFGQPQHF.

The chain employs TRBV5-6 and TRBJ2-1, with 9 bases aligning to TRBD2. Trimming at V came to 4 bases and at J to 2 bases, leaving 10 bases not matched to a gene. The length of the CDR3 is 17 residues. The germline V gene encodes CDR1 SGHDT and CDR2 YYEEEE. The CDR3 DNA reads TGTGCCAGCAGCCAGCCATTAGCGGGAGTCCCCTACAATGAGCAGTTCTTC. Residues: CASSQPLAGVPYNEQFF. The full variable domain, its missing parts supplied by reference TRBV5-6 and TRBJ2-1, is DAGVTQSPTHLIKTRGQQVTLRCSPKSGHDTVSWYQQALGQGPQFIFQYYEEEERQRGNFPDRFSGHQFPNYSSELNVNALLLGDSALYLCASSQPLAGVPYNEQFFGPGTRLTVL.

This chain links TRBV12-3 or TRBV12-4 with TRBJ1-5; possibly TRBD1 for D (5 bases). The CDR3 runs to 13 residues. The V end was cut by 3 bases, the J end by 5 bases, with 8 bases between. CDR3 amino acids: CASSLRDDQPQHF. DNA of the CDR3: TGTGCCAGCAGTTTGCGGGACGATCAGCCCCAGCATTTT.

The CDR3 nucleotides read TGTGCCAGCTCTCAACTCGGACAGAATCAGCCCCAGCATTTT. Translating it yields CASSQLGQNQPQHF. This chain joins TRBV18 and TRBJ1-5, with D maybe TRBD1 (6 bases). Germline CDR1 and CDR2: KGHSH and LQKENI. This CDR3 contains 14 residues. V lost 6 bases and J 4 bases, leaving 13 bases between the germline ends.